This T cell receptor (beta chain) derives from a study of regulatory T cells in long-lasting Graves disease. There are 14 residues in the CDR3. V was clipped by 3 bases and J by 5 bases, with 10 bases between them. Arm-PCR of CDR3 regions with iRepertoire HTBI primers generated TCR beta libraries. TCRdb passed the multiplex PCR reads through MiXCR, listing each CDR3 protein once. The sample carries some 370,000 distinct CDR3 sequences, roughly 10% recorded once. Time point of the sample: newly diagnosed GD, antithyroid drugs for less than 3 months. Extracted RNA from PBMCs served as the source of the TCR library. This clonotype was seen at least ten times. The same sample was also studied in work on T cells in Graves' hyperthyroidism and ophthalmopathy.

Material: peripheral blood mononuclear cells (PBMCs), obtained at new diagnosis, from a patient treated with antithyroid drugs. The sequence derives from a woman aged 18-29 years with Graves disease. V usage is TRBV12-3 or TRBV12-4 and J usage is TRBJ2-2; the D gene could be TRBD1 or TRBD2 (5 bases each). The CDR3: CASSLRGWTGELFF. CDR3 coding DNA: TGTGCCAGCAGTTTGAGGGGATGGACCGGGGAGCTGTTTTTT.